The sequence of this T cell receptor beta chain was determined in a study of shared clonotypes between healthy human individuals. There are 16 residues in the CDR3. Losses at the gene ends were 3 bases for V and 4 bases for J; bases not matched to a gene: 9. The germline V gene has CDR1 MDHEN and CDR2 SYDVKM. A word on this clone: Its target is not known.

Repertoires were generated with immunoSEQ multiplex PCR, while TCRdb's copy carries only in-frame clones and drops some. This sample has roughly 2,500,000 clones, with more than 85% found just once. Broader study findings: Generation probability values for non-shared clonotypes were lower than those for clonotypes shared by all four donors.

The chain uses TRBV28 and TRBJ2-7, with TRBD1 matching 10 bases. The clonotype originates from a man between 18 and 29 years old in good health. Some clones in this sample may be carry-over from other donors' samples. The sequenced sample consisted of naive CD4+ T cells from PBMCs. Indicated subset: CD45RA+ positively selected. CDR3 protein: CASSFAGGQGWYEQYF. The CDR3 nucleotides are TGTGCCAGCAGTTTCGCGGGGGGACAGGGGTGGTACGAGCAGTACTTC.